This TCR beta chain was sequenced for a study of control samples from healthy donors and cancer patients. Clones were read by immunoSEQ multiplex PCR, and TCRdb kept only the in-frame ones, dropping some. The sample contains more than 85,000 clones, under 90% of which appear only once. This CDR3 contains 18 residues. The germline gives CDR1 LGHNA, CDR2 YSLEER. The J segment lost 5 bases and the V segment lost 4 bases, leaving 14 bases of the junction unmatched. The source of this sequence is a woman aged 45 to 65 in good health. The chain joins TRBV4-3 to TRBJ2-2; 9 bases map to TRBD2. Specimen: blood. In nucleotides, the CDR3 is TGCGCCAGCAGCCGTGATAGCGGGAGACCCACTTGGACCGGGGAGCTGTTTTTT. Its translation is CASSRDSGRPTWTGELFF.